Presented here are 12 T cell receptor beta chains from one specimen sequenced in a study of blood T cell repertoires in COVID-19. Libraries were prepared by immunoSEQ multiplex PCR; TCRdb keeps only in-frame clonotypes and omits some of them. The sample shows a few hundred thousand clones, about 90% of them seen only once. The material sequenced was peripheral blood. All receptors come from a woman aged 55 to 70 with COVID-19, enrolled during active disease.

In nucleotides, the CDR3 is TGTGCCAGCAGCTTAGACTGGGACAGCTTTTTAAACATTCAGTACTTC. Amino acids: CASSLDWDSFLNIQYF. This chain connects TRBV7-2 to TRBJ2-4; 7 positions match TRBD1. The CDR3 is 16 amino acids. J gave up 6 bases and V 1 base, and 9 bases lay outside the gene matches. Germline V gives CDR1 SGHTA, CDR2 FQGNSA. Combining the CDR3 with reference TRBV7-2 and TRBJ2-4 gives the whole variable domain GAGVSQSPSNKVTEKGKDVELRCDPISGHTALYWYRQSLGQGLEFLIYFQGNSAPDKSGLPSDRFSAERTGGSVSTLTIQRTQQEDSAVYLCASSLDWDSFLNIQYFGAGTRLSVL.

This clone was observed a handful of times. V and J are TRBV4-1 and TRBJ1-2; possible D gene TRBD1, 5 bases. This CDR3 is 16 amino acids long. Trimming shortened V by 0 bases and J by 8 bases, and 19 bases separated the two germline ends. Germline CDR1 MGHRA, CDR2 YSYEKL. The CDR3: CASSQDLQGRIMGYTF. The CDR3 bases are TGCGCCAGCAGCCAAGATTTGCAGGGTCGCATTATGGGCTACACCTTC.

This chain uses TRBV19 with TRBJ1-2; 8 bases map to TRBD1. This CDR3 region has 15 residues. Germline-derived CDR1 and CDR2 are LNHDA and SQIVND (reference sequence). V was pared by 3 bases and J by 8 bases, with 11 bases of the junction left unmatched. CDR3 sequence reads: CASSMFRTGTDGYTF. CDR3 DNA sequence: TGTGCCAGTAGTATGTTTCGGACAGGGACTGACGGCTACACCTTC.

The chain joins TRBV14 to TRBJ2-7; 9 bases align to TRBD2. Germline assignment: CDR1 SGHDN and CDR2 FVKESK. After removal of 4 bases from V and 5 bases from J, the junction contained 9 bases not matched to a gene. There are 15 residues in the CDR3. The CDR3 sequence is CASSLLAGGPNEQYF. CDR3 in DNA: TGTGCCAGCAGCCTTCTGGCGGGGGGGCCCAACGAGCAGTACTTC.

This chain connects TRBV19 to TRBJ2-1, with D possibly being TRBD1 (5 bases). This CDR3 region has 14 residues. Germline-derived CDR1 and CDR2 are LNHDA and SQIVND (reference sequence). Deletions cut 6 bases from V and 0 bases from J, with 9 bases between. CDR3 region: CASRGLSSYNEQFF. Written as DNA, the CDR3 is TGTGCCAGTAGGGGGCTTAGCTCCTACAATGAGCAGTTCTTC.

This clone has a single count. The chain couples TRBV5-4 to TRBJ1-2, with TRBD1 as a possible D gene (5 bases). Trimming left V 4 bases short and J 9 bases short, with 13 bases between. Germline-derived CDR1 and CDR2 are SGHNT and YYREEE (reference sequence). This CDR3 is 12 amino acids long. The CDR3 region has the DNA TGTGCCAGCAGCCTAGTGGCAGGGAGCTACACCTTC. Translating gives CASSLVAGSYTF.

The chain links TRBV7-9 to TRBJ2-1, with TRBD2 matching over 12 bases. The CDR3 has 16 residues. The germline V gene encodes CDR1 SEHNR and CDR2 FQNEAQ (reference sequence). The trim removed 2 bases at V and 6 bases at J, leaving 5 bases unmatched. Here the CDR3 DNA reads TGTGCCAGCAGCTTACTTCCTAGCGGGGGGGCCAATGAGCAGTTCTTC. This translates into CASSLLPSGGANEQFF.

The V call is TRBV5-1, the J call TRBJ1-1; 8 nucleotides align to TRBD1. V trimming: 4 bases; J trimming: 0 bases; junction bases outside the gene matches: 8. The CDR3 runs to 16 residues. Germline-derived CDR1 and CDR2 are SGHRS and YFSETQ. The CDR3 is CASSPELTGVNTEAFF. CDR3 in DNA: TGCGCCAGCAGCCCAGAACTGACAGGGGTGAACACTGAAGCTTTCTTT. Combining the CDR3 with reference TRBV5-1 and TRBJ1-1 gives the whole variable domain KAGVTQTPRYLIKTRGQQVTLSCSPISGHRSVSWYQQTPGQGLQFLFEYFSETQRNKGNFPGRFSGRQFSNSRSEMNVSTLELGDSALYLCASSPELTGVNTEAFFGQGTRLTVV.

This clone was counted many times. The chain joins TRBV6-5 to TRBJ2-1, with D perhaps matching TRBD2 (5 bases). The V end lost 6 bases, the J end lost 5 bases, and 11 bases lay between the germline ends. The length of the CDR3 is 13 residues. In germline, CDR1 is MNHEY, CDR2 SVGAGI. The CDR3 nucleotides are TGTGCCAGCAGCCCGAGGGAAAACAATGAGCAGTTCTTC. This gives the protein CASSPRENNEQFF.

V usage is TRBV5-1 and J usage is TRBJ2-2; D perhaps matches TRBD2 (5 bases). The CDR3 runs 17 residues. Germline loops: CDR1 SGHRS, CDR2 YFSETQ. V lost 0 bases to trimming and J lost 6 bases, with 18 bases between them. The CDR3 DNA reads TGCGCCAGCAGCTTGGCGGGAAGTAGTAGGCTGTCCGGGGAGCTGTTTTTT. Protein sequence: CASSLAGSSRLSGELFF.

This CDR3 reads CASSQEGSGGYTF. CDR3 DNA sequence: TGTGCCAGCAGCCAAGAGGGTAGTGGGGGCTACACCTTC. The chain combines TRBV9 with TRBJ1-2; no firm D call. CDR1 SGDLS and CDR2 YYNGEE come from the germline V gene. Trimming took off 4 bases at V and 8 bases at J, with 15 bases between the two ends. This CDR3 has 13 amino acids.

The chain recombines TRBV18 with TRBJ1-5; 8 nucleotides line up with TRBD1. The CDR3 spans 14 residues. The V gene's germline CDR1 is KGHSH and CDR2 LQKENI. After removal of 3 bases from V and 10 bases from J, the junction contained 8 bases not matched to a gene. The DNA of the CDR3 is TGTGCCAGCTCACCCCCTCTGGACAGGGCACCCCAGCATTTT. Its translation is CASSPPLDRAPQHF.